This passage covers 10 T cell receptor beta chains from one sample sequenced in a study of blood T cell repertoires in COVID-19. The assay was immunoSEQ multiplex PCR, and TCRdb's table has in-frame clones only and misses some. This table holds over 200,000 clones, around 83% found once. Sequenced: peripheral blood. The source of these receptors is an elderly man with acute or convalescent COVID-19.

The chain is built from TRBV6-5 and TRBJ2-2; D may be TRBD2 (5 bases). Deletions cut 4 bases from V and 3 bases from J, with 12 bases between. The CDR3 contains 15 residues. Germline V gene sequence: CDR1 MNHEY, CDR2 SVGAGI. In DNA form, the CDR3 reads TGTGCCAGCAGTTCAGTCGGAGGCTACACCGGGGAGCTGTTTTTT. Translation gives CASSSVGGYTGELFF.

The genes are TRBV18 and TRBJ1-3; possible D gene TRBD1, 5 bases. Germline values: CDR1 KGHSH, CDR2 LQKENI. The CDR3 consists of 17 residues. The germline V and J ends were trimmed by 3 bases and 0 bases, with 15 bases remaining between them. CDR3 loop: CASSPIIQAYSGNTIYF. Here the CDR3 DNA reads TGTGCCAGCTCACCTATTATACAGGCCTACTCTGGAAACACCATATATTTT.

The CDR3 sequence is CASSLDLIGQNTQYF. DNA of the CDR3: TGTGCCAGCAGCTTGGACCTTATTGGGCAGAATACGCAGTATTTT. The rearrangement uses TRBV5-4 and TRBJ2-3; D remains unclear. Trimming took off 0 bases at V and 7 bases at J, with 15 bases between the two ends. CDR1 SGHNT and CDR2 YYREEE come from the germline V gene (reference sequence). The CDR3 loop spans 15 amino acids.

In DNA form, the CDR3 reads TGTGCCAGCAGTGCGGGACAGCTAAGCTCACCCCTCCACTTT. As protein: CASSAGQLSSPLHF. The chain is built from TRBV28 and TRBJ1-6, with 7 bases identical to TRBD1. Germline V gives CDR1 MDHEN, CDR2 SYDVKM. This CDR3 is 14 amino acids long. Trimming at V came to 5 bases and at J to 10 bases, leaving 8 bases not matched to a gene. Full variable domain (remainder filled in from reference TRBV28 and TRBJ1-6): DVKVTQSSRYLVKRTGEKVFLECVQDMDHENMFWYRQDPGLGLRLIYFSYDVKMKEKGDIPEGYSVSREKKERFSLILESASTNQTSMYLCASSAGQLSSPLHFGNGTRLTVT.

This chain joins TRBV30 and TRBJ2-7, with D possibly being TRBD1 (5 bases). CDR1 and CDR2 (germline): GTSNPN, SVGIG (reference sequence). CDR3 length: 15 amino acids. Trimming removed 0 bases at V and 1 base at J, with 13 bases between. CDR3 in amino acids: CAWSVPGLGSYEQYF. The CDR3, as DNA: TGTGCCTGGAGTGTACCAGGGTTGGGATCCTACGAGCAGTACTTC.

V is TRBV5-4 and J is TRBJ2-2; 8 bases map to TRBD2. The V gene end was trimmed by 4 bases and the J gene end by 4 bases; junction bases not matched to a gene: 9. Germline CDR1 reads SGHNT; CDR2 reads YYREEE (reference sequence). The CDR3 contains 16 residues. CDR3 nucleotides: TGTGCCAGCAGCCCTCCGGGACTAGTGGCCACCGGGGAGCTGTTTTTT. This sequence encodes CASSPPGLVATGELFF.

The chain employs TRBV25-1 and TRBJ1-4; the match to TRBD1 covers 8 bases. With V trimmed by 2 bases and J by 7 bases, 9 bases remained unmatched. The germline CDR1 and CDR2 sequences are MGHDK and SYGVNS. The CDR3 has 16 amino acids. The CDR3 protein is CASSEVTQGEGEKLFF. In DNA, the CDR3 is TGTGCCAGCAGTGAAGTTACACAGGGGGAGGGTGAAAAACTGTTTTTT.

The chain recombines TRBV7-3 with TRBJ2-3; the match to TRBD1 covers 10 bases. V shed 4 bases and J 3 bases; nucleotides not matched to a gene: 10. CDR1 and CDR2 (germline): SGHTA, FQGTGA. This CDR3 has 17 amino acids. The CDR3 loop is CASSWGQGKTLTDTQYF. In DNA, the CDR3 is TGTGCCAGCAGCTGGGGACAGGGGAAAACATTGACAGATACGCAGTATTTT.

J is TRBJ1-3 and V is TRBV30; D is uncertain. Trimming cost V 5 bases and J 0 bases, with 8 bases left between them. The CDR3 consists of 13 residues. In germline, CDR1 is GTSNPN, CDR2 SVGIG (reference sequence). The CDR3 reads CAWDSDSGNTIYF. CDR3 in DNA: TGTGCCTGGGACTCCGACTCTGGAAACACCATATATTTT.

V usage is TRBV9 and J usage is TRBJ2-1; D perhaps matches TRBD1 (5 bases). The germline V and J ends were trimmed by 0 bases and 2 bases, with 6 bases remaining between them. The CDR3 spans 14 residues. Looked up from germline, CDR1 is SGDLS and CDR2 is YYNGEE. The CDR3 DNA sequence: TGTGCCAGCAGCGTAGGGGGCCCCTACAATGAGCAGTTCTTC. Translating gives CASSVGGPYNEQFF.